A single sample is the source of the 6 T cell receptor beta chains below, sequenced in a study of blood T cell repertoires in COVID-19. Produced via immunoSEQ multiplex PCR; TCRdb's table is partial and in-frame only. The data show about 170,000 clones, with 84% seen just once and roughly 10% held by the top ten. Sequencing input: peripheral blood. The receptors were sampled from a man aged 65-85 years with active or convalescent COVID-19.

The V and J genes are TRBV19 and TRBJ2-5; a possible D gene is TRBD2 (5 bases). The CDR3 contains 16 residues. The germline CDR1 and CDR2 sequences are LNHDA and SQIVND (reference sequence). Trimming stripped 4 bases from V and 5 bases from J, with 20 bases between. CDR3: CASSTPGVATKETQYF. The CDR3 DNA reads as TGTGCCAGTAGTACTCCCGGGGTAGCGACCAAGGAGACCCAGTACTTC.

The rearrangement uses TRBV24-1 and TRBJ2-3; D unresolved. The V gene's germline CDR1 is KGHDR and CDR2 SFDVKD. CDR3 length: 16 residues. V gave up 4 bases and J gave up 1 base, with 14 bases separating them. The CDR3 is CATSDQKSPRTDTQYF. The DNA for the CDR3 is TGTGCCACCAGTGACCAGAAAAGTCCGCGCACAGATACGCAGTATTTT.

The chain combines TRBV5-5 with TRBJ1-6, with TRBD1 matching 7 bases. Germline-derived CDR1 and CDR2 are SGHKS and YYEKEE (reference sequence). The CDR3 extends over 14 amino acids. After removal of 1 base from V and 7 bases from J, the junction contained 2 bases not matched to a gene. CDR3 sequence reads: CASSLTGENSPLHF. The DNA for the CDR3 is TGTGCCAGCAGCTTGACAGGGGAAAATTCACCCCTCCACTTT.

This clone was counted only a few times. The chain uses TRBV7-2 and TRBJ1-6; a weak D match, TRBD1 (6 bases). Germline CDR1 and CDR2: SGHTA and FQGNSA. The CDR3 contains 13 residues. The ends were cut back, 5 bases at V and 13 bases at J, with 15 bases in the middle. CDR3 protein: CASSNDRRFPLHF. As DNA, the CDR3 is TGTGCCAGCAGCAATGACAGGAGGTTCCCCCTCCACTTT.

The chain has TRBV15 and TRBJ2-2, with 7 bases that match TRBD2. The CDR3 contains 18 residues. V was pared by 3 bases and J by 4 bases, with 14 bases of the junction left unmatched. Germline V gene lookup returns CDR1 LNHNV and CDR2 YYDKDF (reference sequence). The CDR3 DNA follows: TGTGCCACCAGCAGGGATTTTGCAGCGGGACGGGGCACCGGGGAGCTGTTTTTT. It is translated as CATSRDFAAGRGTGELFF.

The V and J genes are TRBV29-1 and TRBJ1-4; 7 bases align to TRBD1. With V trimmed by 7 bases and J by 5 bases, 4 bases remained unmatched. Germline loops: CDR1 SQVTM, CDR2 ANQGSEA. There are 12 residues in the CDR3. CDR3 nucleotides: TGCAGCGCCAAGGGGGCAAATGAAAAACTGTTTTTT. Its protein is CSAKGANEKLFF.